The next 5 T cell receptor beta chains were all read from a single sample in a study of blood T cell dynamics during melanoma immunotherapy. Assay: immunoSEQ multiplex PCR; the TCRdb copy retains only in-frame clones and omits some. The table lists over 15,000 clones, approximately 80% of them singletons. The time point denotes: pre-treatment baseline. The input for sequencing was blood, taken from a patient treated with checkpoint blockade. These receptor sequences come from a human donor with melanoma.

CDR3 DNA sequence: TGTGCCAGCAGTCGGGTACAAGGCCACCTACGCGAGCAGTACTTC. It translates to CASSRVQGHLREQYF. The V and J genes are TRBV6-5 and TRBJ2-7; D is uncertain. The germline CDR1 and CDR2 sequences are MNHEY and SVGAGI. CDR3 length: 15 residues. V was pared by 5 bases and J by 6 bases, with 20 bases between.

The V and J genes are TRBV11-2 and TRBJ2-2; TRBD1 matches 9 bases. Germline CDR1 SGHAT, CDR2 FQNNGV. The CDR3 is 17 residues long. The J segment lost 5 bases and the V segment lost 6 bases, leaving 13 bases of the junction unmatched. The CDR3 DNA sequence: TGTGCCAGCAGTTGGGCTGGGGGACAGGGTCGAACCGGGGAGCTGTTTTTT. Its translation: CASSWAGGQGRTGELFF. The full variable domain, in which reference TRBV11-2 and TRBJ2-2 provide the parts outside the CDR3, is EAGVAQSPRYKIIEKRQSVAFWCNPISGHATLYWYQQILGQGPKLLIQFQNNGVVDDSQLPKDRFSAERLKGVDSTLKIQPAKLEDSAVYLCASSWAGGQGRTGELFFGEGSRLTVL.

A few counts support this clone. The gene calls are TRBV7-2 and TRBJ1-1; no definite D call. Germline V lookup: CDR1 SGHTA, CDR2 FQGNSA. Trimming pared 7 bases from V and 4 bases from J, leaving 10 bases between. CDR3 length equals 12 residues. DNA of the CDR3: TGTGCCAGCACCAGCGTGAGCACTGAAGCTTTCTTT. Translation gives CASTSVSTEAFF.

The V and J genes are TRBV11-3 and TRBJ2-1; D is ambiguous. This CDR3 region has 16 residues. CDR1 SGHNT and CDR2 YENEEA come from the germline V gene. Trimming took 1 base from V and 5 from J, leaving 15 bases between them. The CDR3: CASSLAPLSNHNEQFF. The CDR3 bases are TGTGCCAGCAGCTTAGCTCCTCTTAGCAACCACAATGAGCAGTTCTTC.

Regarding this clone: One end of the junction fails to match germline, which may point to a read error. J is TRBJ2-2 and V is TRBV25-1, with D possibly matching TRBD2 (5 bases). This CDR3 is 11 amino acids long. Germline V gives CDR1 MGHDK, CDR2 SYGVNS. CDR3 sequence: CASSPGWELFF. The CDR3 DNA reads as TGTGCCAGCAGTCCAGGTTGGGAGTTGTTTTTT.